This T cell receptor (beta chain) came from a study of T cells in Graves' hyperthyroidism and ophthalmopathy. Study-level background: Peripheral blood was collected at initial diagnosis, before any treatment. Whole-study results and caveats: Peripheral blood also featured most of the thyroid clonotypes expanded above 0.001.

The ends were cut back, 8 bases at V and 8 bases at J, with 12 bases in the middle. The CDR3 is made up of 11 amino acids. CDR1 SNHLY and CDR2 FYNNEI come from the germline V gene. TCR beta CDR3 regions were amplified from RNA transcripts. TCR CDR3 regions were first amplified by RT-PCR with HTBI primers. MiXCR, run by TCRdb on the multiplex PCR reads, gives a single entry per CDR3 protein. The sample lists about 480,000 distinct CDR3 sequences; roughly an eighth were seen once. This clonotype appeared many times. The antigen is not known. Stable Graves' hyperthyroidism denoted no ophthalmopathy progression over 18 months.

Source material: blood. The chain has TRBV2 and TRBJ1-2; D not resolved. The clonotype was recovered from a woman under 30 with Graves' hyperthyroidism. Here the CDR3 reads CASGFREGYTF. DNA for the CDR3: TGTGCCAGCGGGTTCAGAGAAGGCTACACCTTC.